This T cell receptor (beta chain) comes out of a study of blood T cell repertoires in COVID-19. Across the study: Samples came from the United States, Italy and Spain, spanning acute and convalescent COVID-19.

This clone was observed a handful of times. In the original workflow: The assay estimated nucleated cells by amplifying reference gene primers. Profiled with immunoSEQ multiplex PCR; TCRdb holds only in-frame clones, not every one. V and J calls and clone size follow that table, whereas D and trimming were derived from the DNA. The top ten clones hold 9.8% of a sample with roughly 100,000 clones, approximately 82% of them seen once. V lost 6 bases to trimming and J lost 0 bases; unmatched junction nucleotides: 4. CDR3 length equals 15 residues. The germline V gene has CDR1 LNHDA and CDR2 SQIVND (reference sequence).

Sequences were obtained from peripheral blood. This clonotype was obtained from a man between 60 and 75 years old with active or convalescent COVID-19. V is TRBV19 and J is TRBJ2-1; 8 nucleotides match TRBD1. The DNA for the CDR3 is TGTGCCAGTAGCCAAGACAGGGGCTCCTACAATGAGCAGTTCTTC. This encodes CASSQDRGSYNEQFF.